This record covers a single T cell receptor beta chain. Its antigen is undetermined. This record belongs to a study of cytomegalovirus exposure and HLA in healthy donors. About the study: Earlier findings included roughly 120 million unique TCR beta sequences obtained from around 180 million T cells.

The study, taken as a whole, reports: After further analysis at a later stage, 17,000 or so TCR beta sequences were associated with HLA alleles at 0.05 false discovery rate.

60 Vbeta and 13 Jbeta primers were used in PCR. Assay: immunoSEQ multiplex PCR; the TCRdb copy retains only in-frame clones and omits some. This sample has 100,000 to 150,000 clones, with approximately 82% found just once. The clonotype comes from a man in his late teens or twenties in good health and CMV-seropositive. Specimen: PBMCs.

The CDR3 protein is CASSFSPTKNEQFF. The CDR3 DNA reads as TGTGCCAGCAGCTTCTCTCCCACAAAAAATGAGCAGTTCTTC. The chain uses TRBV7-3 and TRBJ2-1; no definite D call. The CDR3 loop spans 14 amino acids. Germline CDR1 and CDR2: SGHTA and FQGTGA. V was clipped by 3 bases and J by 7 bases, with 13 bases between them.